This T cell receptor (beta chain) comes out of a study of regulatory T cells in long-lasting Graves disease. HTBI primers from iRepertoire and Arm-PCR of CDR3 regions yielded the TCR beta libraries. MiXCR, applied by TCRdb to the multiplex PCR reads, yields one record per CDR3 protein. The table lists 520,000 or so distinct CDR3 sequences, approximately 12% of them singletons. In its sample, this clonotype was seen many times. Noted time point: newly diagnosed GD, antithyroid drugs for less than 3 months. PBMC-extracted RNA yielded the TCR library. The CDR3 extends over 15 amino acids. The germline CDR1 and CDR2 sequences are SGHAT and FQNNGV. V lost 5 bases to trimming and J lost 0 bases, with 12 bases between them. This sample was also put to use in a study of T cells in Graves' hyperthyroidism and ophthalmopathy. That investigation notes: Primed by the HTBI set, a first-round RT-PCR was run on the TCR CDR3.

J is TRBJ2-3 and V is TRBV11-2; tentative D call: TRBD1 (6 bases). The origin of this receptor is a woman in her thirties with Graves disease. The sequences come from peripheral blood mononuclear cells (PBMCs), collected at new diagnosis, from a patient treated with antithyroid drugs. CDR3 nucleotide sequence: TGTGCCAGCAGCCGATGGACAGTTAGCACAGATACGCAGTATTTT. It specifies CASSRWTVSTDTQYF. Full variable domain (outside the CDR3, taken from reference TRBV11-2 and TRBJ2-3): EAGVAQSPRYKIIEKRQSVAFWCNPISGHATLYWYQQILGQGPKLLIQFQNNGVVDDSQLPKDRFSAERLKGVDSTLKIQPAKLEDSAVYLCASSRWTVSTDTQYFGPGTRLTVL.